This TCR beta chain is drawn from a study of blood T cell repertoires in COVID-19 (dated by TCRdb to the early 2020s). In terms of the full investigation: Collaborator samples came from the United States, Italy and Spain and covered acute and convalescent phases of COVID-19. The prospective study material was composed of cDNA or gDNA derived from T cells, B-cell-depleted T cells, or PBMCs. The dataset comprised deeply sampled blood TCRbeta repertoires from subjects exposed to, actively infected with, or recovered from COVID-19. The repertoires were released in a freely available public database intended as a resource for research on the immune response to SARS-CoV-2. The samples were drawn from the first 160 participants of the ongoing ImmuneRACE study and from 950 to 1,500 subjects provided by 6 global collaborators. The sample metadata nearly always contained a de-identified subject ID, COVID-19 status, age in years and sex. Where available, HLA class I and class II types were taken from metadata supplied by the sample provider and were not determined by assay-based typing.

Points the paper makes about the study in general: The amount of clinical and demographic metadata varied by source and participant and was provided uncurated.

The immunoSEQ Assay, a bias-controlled multiplex PCR, was used to amplify TCRbeta CDR3 regions from genomic DNA. Regarding the original processing steps: Nucleated cell counts per sample were estimated from amplification of reference gene primers within the assay. Sequence reads were collapsed and filtered to measure the absolute abundance of every unique TCRbeta CDR3 rearrangement. For each sample, productive Simpson clonality was calculated as the square root of Simpson's diversity index across productive rearrangements. TCRdb took over this immuneACCESS table, retaining in-frame rearrangements with V and J assigned. Such tables are incomplete; in checked studies, under half of the missing clones stem from an unresolved V gene, and the remainder is unexplained. From that table come the V and J calls and clone size; the DNA was used to work out D and trimming. Recorded for this sample are about 200,000 clones; approximately 81% of them occurred a single time. Jointly, the top ten make up around 20% of the sample.

The CDR3, cysteine through phenylalanine, is 15 amino acids long. Of all the DNA, just the CDR3 is kept, 45 bases in frame from base 1. V is reduced by 4 bases and J by 7 bases, leaving a spacing of 17 bases between them. CDR1 and CDR2, looked up from the germline V gene (reference sequence), are LGHDT and YNNKEL. Participants in the prospective study were aged roughly 18 to 100 years, lived in some 24 United States geographic areas, and enrolled through a virtual design. Cohort assignment in the prospective study relied on participant-reported clinical history from a screening survey and a study questionnaire. ImmuneRACE Cohort 3 recovered participants were defined by two consecutive negative NP/OP PCR tests, healthcare professional clearance, or symptom resolution. Mobile phlebotomists in the prospective study collected whole blood, serum and a nasopharyngeal or oropharyngeal swab from every participant. Participants in the prospective study had the option to provide additional blood draws and questionnaires over a roughly 2-month period. Before DNA extraction, prospective study blood samples were shipped either frozen or at room temperature.

With respect to this clone: No cognate antigen has been identified for it. Base quality data are lacking; no much larger clone is found one base away.

In this chain, TRBV3-1 (or the pseudogene TRBV3-2) is recombined with TRBJ2-1, with TRBD2 as a weak D call on 6 bases. Sequenced sample: PBMCs or T cells enriched from blood (not recorded which). The sequence was collected from a man aged 35 to 55 who had recovered from COVID-19. The CDR3 reads as follows: CASSRTPKGGNEQFF. The DNA sequence reads TGTGCCAGCAGCCGGACTCCTAAGGGAGGAAATGAGCAGTTCTTC.